This TCR beta chain was captured in a study of graft-versus-host responses after intestinal transplantation. CDR1 and CDR2 (germline): MNHEY, SMNVEV (reference sequence). The CDR3 consists of 15 residues. V gave up 4 bases and J gave up 4 bases, with 16 bases separating them. The authors plated approximately 200,000 CFSE-labeled responder cells with approximately 200,000 irradiated, violet-dye-labeled stimulator cells. This clone occurred a few times. The protocol was immunoSEQ multiplex PCR, while the TCRdb copy is restricted to in-frame clones and leaves out a portion. The profile shows just over 20,000 clones, roughly 43% of them singletons.

The sample here was alloreactive CD8+ T cells from a mixed lymphocyte reaction culture, taken before intestinal transplant. Documented subset: CFSE-low proliferating T cells sorted from roughly six-day pre-transplant mixed lymphocyte reaction (GvH or HvG direction). This receptor was identified in a human patient who received an intestinal transplant. The genes are TRBV27 and TRBJ2-5, with D perhaps TRBD1 or TRBD2 (6 bases each). CDR3 region: CASSSPRKGGETQYF. The CDR3 bases are TGTGCCAGCAGTTCCCCCAGAAAGGGGGGAGAGACCCAGTACTTC.